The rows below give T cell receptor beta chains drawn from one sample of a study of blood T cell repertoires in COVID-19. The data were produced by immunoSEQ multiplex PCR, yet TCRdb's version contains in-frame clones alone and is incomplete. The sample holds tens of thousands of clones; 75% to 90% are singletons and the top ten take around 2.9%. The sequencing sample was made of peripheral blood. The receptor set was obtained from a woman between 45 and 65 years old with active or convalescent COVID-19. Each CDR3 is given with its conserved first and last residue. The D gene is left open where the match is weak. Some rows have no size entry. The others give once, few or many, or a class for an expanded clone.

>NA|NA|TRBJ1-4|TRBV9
CASSAPGNNEKLFF
TGTGCCAGCAGCGCCCCAGGGAACAATGAAAAACTGTTTTTT
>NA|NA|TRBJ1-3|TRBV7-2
CASSQSARGSGNTIYF
TGTGCCAGCAGCCAAAGTGCAAGGGGCTCTGGAAACACCATATATTTT
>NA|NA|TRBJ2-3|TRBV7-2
CASSLNQPPSDTQYF
TGTGCCAGCAGCCTAAACCAACCACCCTCAGATACGCAGTATTTT
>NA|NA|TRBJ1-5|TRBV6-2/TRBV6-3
CASSSDRYNQPQHF
TGTGCCAGCAGCTCCGACAGATACAATCAGCCCCAGCATTTT
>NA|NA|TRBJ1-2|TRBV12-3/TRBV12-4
CASKWRGNYGYTF
TGTGCCAGCAAATGGAGGGGAAACTATGGCTACACCTTC
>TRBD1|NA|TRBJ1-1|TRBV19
CASSTTGVMNTEAFF
TGTGCCAGTAGTACGACAGGGGTAATGAACACTGAAGCTTTCTTT
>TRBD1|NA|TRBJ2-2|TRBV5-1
CASSGTGDPGELFF
TGCGCCAGCTCCGGGACAGGGGACCCCGGGGAGCTGTTTTTT
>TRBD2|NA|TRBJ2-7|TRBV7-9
CASSPNLGTSGAGYEQYF
TGTGCCAGCAGCCCGAACCTCGGGACTAGCGGGGCGGGATACGAGCAGTACTTC
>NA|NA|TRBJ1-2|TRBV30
CAWSVRGLTGRHYGYTF
TGTGCCTGGAGTGTACGAGGTTTAACAGGGCGGCACTATGGCTACACCTTC
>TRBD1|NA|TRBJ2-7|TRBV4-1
CASSQGSGQGAYEQYF
TGCGCCAGCAGCCAAGGATCAGGACAGGGAGCCTACGAGCAGTACTTC
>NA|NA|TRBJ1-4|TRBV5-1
CASSLGVQERGEKLFF
TGCGCCAGCAGCTTGGGGGTACAGGAAAGGGGTGAAAAACTGTTTTTT
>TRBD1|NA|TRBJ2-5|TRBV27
CASSLGGQGETQYF
TGTGCCAGCAGTTTAGGAGGACAGGGGGAGACCCAGTACTTC
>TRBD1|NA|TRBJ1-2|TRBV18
CASSPLGGGAGGDYGYTF
TGTGCCAGCTCACCACTTGGAGGCGGGGCAGGGGGCGACTATGGCTACACCTTC
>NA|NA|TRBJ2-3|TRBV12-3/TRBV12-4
CASRQLGTDTQYF
TGTGCCAGCAGGCAATTAGGCACAGATACGCAGTATTTT
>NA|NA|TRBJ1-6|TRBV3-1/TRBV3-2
CASSGPQGVYNSPLHF
TGTGCCAGCAGCGGTCCACAGGGCGTCTATAATTCACCCCTCCACTTT
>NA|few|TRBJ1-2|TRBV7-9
CASSLEISGTHGYTF
TGTGCCAGCAGCTTAGAAATCTCCGGGACACATGGCTACACCTTC
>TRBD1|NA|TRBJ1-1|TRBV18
CASSPRDSRAFF
TGTGCCAGCTCACCACGGGACAGTCGGGCTTTCTTT
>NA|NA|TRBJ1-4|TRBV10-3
CAISSSDRTNEKLFF
TGTGCCATCAGTAGCTCTGACAGGACTAATGAAAAACTGTTTTTT
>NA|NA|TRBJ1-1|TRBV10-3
CAISRTENTEAFF
TGTGCCATCAGCCGGACAGAGAACACTGAAGCTTTCTTT
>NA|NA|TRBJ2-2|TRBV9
CASSVTGNTGELFF
TGTGCCAGCAGCGTGACAGGGAACACCGGGGAGCTGTTTTTT
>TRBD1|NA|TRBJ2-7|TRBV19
CASSTAAGGIHEQYF
TGTGCCAGTAGTACGGCTGCAGGGGGCATCCACGAGCAGTACTTC
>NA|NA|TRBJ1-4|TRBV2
CASSAGVREKLFF
TGTGCCAGCAGCGCGGGGGTAAGAGAAAAACTGTTTTTT
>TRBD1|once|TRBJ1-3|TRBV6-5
CAGGQSSGNTIYF
TGTGCCGGGGGACAGAGCTCTGGAAACACCATATATTTT